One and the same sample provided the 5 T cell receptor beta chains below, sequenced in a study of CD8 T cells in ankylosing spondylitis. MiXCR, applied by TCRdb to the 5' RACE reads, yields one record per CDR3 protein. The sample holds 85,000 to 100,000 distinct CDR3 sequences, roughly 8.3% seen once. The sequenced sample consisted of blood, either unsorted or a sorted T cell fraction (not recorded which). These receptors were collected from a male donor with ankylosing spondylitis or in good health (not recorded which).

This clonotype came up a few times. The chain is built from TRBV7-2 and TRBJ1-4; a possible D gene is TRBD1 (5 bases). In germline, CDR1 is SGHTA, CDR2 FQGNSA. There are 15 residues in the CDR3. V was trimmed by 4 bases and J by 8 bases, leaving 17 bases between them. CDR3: CASSYSPGSGEKLFF. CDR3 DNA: TGTGCCAGCAGCTACAGCCCAGGGTCAGGAGAAAAACTGTTTTTT.

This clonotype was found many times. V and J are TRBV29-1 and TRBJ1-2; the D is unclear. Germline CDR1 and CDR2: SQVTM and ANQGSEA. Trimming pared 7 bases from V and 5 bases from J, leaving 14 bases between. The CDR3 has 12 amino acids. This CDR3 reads CSASGSQYGYTF. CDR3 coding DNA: TGCAGCGCCTCCGGGAGCCAATATGGCTACACCTTC.

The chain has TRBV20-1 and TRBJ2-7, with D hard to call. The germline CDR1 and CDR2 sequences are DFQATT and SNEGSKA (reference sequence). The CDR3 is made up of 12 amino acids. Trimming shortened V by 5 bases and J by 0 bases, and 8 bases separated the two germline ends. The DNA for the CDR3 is TGCAGTGCTTGCAAAAGCTCCTACGAGCAGTACTTC. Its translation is CSACKSSYEQYF.

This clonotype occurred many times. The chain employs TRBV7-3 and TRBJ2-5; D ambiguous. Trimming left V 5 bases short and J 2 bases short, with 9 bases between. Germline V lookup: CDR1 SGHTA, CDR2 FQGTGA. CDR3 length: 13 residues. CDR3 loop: CASSMSPQETQYF. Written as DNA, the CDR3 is TGTGCCAGCAGCATGTCCCCTCAAGAGACCCAGTACTTC.

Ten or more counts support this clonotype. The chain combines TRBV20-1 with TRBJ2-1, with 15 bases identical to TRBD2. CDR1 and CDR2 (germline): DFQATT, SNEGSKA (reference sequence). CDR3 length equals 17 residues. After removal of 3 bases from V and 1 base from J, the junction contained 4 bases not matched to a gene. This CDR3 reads CSASPGLAGGSYNEQFF. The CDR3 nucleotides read TGCAGTGCTAGCCCGGGACTAGCGGGAGGTTCCTACAATGAGCAGTTCTTC.